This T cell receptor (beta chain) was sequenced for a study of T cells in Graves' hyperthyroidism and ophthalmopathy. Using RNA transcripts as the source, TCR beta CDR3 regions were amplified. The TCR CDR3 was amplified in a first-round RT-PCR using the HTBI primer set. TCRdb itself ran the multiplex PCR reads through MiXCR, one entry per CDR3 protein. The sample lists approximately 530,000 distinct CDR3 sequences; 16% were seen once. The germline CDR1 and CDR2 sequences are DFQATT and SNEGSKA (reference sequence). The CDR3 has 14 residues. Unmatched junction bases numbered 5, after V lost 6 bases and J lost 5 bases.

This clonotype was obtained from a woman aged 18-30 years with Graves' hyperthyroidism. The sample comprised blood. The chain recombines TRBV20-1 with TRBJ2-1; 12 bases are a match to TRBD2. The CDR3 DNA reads TGCAGTGCCTGGACTAGCGGGAAAAACAATGAGCAGTTCTTC. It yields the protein CSAWTSGKNNEQFF.